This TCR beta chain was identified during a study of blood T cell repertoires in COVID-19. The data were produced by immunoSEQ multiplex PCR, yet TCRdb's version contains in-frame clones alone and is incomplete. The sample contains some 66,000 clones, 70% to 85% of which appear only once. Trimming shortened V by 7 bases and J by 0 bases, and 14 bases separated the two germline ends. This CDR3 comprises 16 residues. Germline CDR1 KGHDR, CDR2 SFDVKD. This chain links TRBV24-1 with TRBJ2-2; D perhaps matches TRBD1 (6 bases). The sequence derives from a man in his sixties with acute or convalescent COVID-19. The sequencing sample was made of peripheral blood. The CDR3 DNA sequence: TGTGCCACCAGCTCAGTCCGGGACACGAACACCGGGGAGCTGTTTTTT. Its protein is CATSSVRDTNTGELFF.